This passage covers 22 T cell receptor beta chains from one sample sequenced in a study of T cell responses to AZD1222 COVID-19 vaccine. The method was immunoSEQ multiplex PCR; TCRdb's version includes in-frame clones alone and lacks a portion of them. This table holds about 94,000 clones, approximately 88% found once. The sample consisted of peripheral blood, taken 28 days after the second AZD1222 dose. The receptor set was obtained from an adult who received the AZD1222 COVID-19 vaccine.

The V and J genes are TRBV6-5 and TRBJ2-1; D is unclear. The V end was cut by 4 bases, the J end by 0 bases, with 13 bases between. Per the germline V gene, CDR1 is MNHEY and CDR2 is SVGAGI. The CDR3 loop spans 16 amino acids. CDR3 DNA sequence: TGTGCCAGCAGTTTTAGGCGTTCCAGCTCCTACAATGAGCAGTTCTTC. It specifies CASSFRRSSSYNEQFF.

This clone was recorded a few times. The J gene is TRBJ1-2, the V gene TRBV5-7, with TRBD1 matching over 7 bases. TRBV5-7 counts as an open reading frame of uncertain function. The V gene end was trimmed by 3 bases and the J gene end by 6 bases; junction bases not matched to a gene: 8. This CDR3 has 14 amino acids. The CDR3 protein is CASSSFVGTDGYTF. The CDR3 coding sequence is TGTGCCAGCAGCTCGTTTGTTGGGACAGATGGCTACACCTTC.

The count of this clone is one. The chain recombines TRBV11-3 with TRBJ2-1; TRBD1 agrees at 9 bases. Looked up from germline, CDR1 is SGHNT and CDR2 is YENEEA. J was trimmed by 4 bases and V by 0 bases; bases with no gene match: 1. The CDR3 is 15 amino acids. The DNA of the CDR3 is TGTGCCAGCAGCTTAGACGGGACAGGGTACAATGAGCAGTTCTTC. Its protein is CASSLDGTGYNEQFF.

A few counts support this clone. The V call is TRBV12-3 or TRBV12-4, the J call TRBJ1-3; TRBD1 is a possible D gene (6 bases). Trimming shortened V by 6 bases and J by 3 bases, and 9 bases separated the two germline ends. The CDR3 contains 13 residues. The CDR3 DNA is TGTGCCAGCAGGGGGGCAGTTGGAAACACCATATATTTT. This encodes CASRGAVGNTIYF.

The V and J genes are TRBV7-2 and TRBJ2-5, with 7 bases identical to TRBD2. J lost 8 bases, V lost 1 base, and 7 bases had no gene match. This CDR3 is built from 14 residues. Germline-derived CDR1 and CDR2 are SGHTA and FQGNSA. DNA of the CDR3: TGTGCCAGCAGCTTAGAGATTGGACTAGGTACCCAGTACTTC. Encoded protein: CASSLEIGLGTQYF.

The V and J genes are TRBV7-9 and TRBJ2-5; D possibly matches TRBD1 or TRBD2 (6 bases each). CDR1 is SEHNR and CDR2 is FQNEAQ in the germline V gene (reference sequence). This CDR3 has 16 residues. V was trimmed by 0 bases and J by 5 bases, leaving 16 bases between them. CDR3 DNA sequence: TGTGCCAGCAGCTTAGCCTTGATCCGGGGGCCGGAGACCCAGTACTTC. Its translation: CASSLALIRGPETQYF.

The genes are TRBV7-2 and TRBJ2-7; possibly TRBD1 for D (5 bases). Looked up from germline, CDR1 is SGHTA and CDR2 is FQGNSA. V was clipped by 6 bases and J by 7 bases, with 19 bases between them. The CDR3 runs 14 residues. The CDR3 region has the DNA TGTGCCAGCAGGACGACAGAGAGTACGTGGGAGCAGTACTTC. Amino acids: CASRTTESTWEQYF.

This chain connects TRBV7-2 to TRBJ2-2; D is ambiguous. Per germline, CDR1 SGHTA and CDR2 FQGNSA. The ends were cut back, 5 bases at V and 2 bases at J, with 15 bases in the middle. The CDR3 contains 16 residues. CDR3 sequence reads: CASSPRPARNTGELFF. The CDR3 DNA reads as TGTGCCAGCAGCCCCCGACCGGCCCGAAACACCGGGGAGCTGTTTTTT.

V is TRBV6-2 or TRBV6-3 and J is TRBJ2-4; 8 bases agree with TRBD1. The CDR3 has 16 residues. Trimming took 6 bases from V and 0 from J; bases not matched to a gene: 7. The V gene's germline CDR1 is MNHEY and CDR2 SVGEGT. In DNA form, the CDR3 reads TGTGCCAGCAGCGGGACAGGCGTAGGAGCCAAAAACATTCAGTACTTC. Translating it yields CASSGTGVGAKNIQYF.

The chain links TRBV3-1 (or the pseudogene TRBV3-2) to TRBJ2-2; D remains unclear. V lost 0 bases and J 4 bases, leaving 21 bases between the germline ends. This CDR3 comprises 19 residues. Germline CDR1 reads LGHDT; CDR2 reads YNNKEL (reference sequence). CDR3: CASSQDIGRFMEITGELFF. CDR3 in DNA: TGTGCCAGCAGCCAAGATATAGGCAGGTTCATGGAAATCACCGGGGAGCTGTTTTTT.

The chain uses TRBV6-5 and TRBJ2-6; no firm D call. The CDR3 runs 15 residues. Germline lookup yields CDR1 MNHEY and CDR2 SVGAGI. Trimming stripped 4 bases from V and 0 bases from J, with 7 bases between. The CDR3, as DNA: TGTGCCAGCAGTTCAGGCATCTCTGGGGCCAACGTCCTGACTTTC. Translated, it gives CASSSGISGANVLTF.

The rearrangement uses TRBV7-8 and TRBJ2-2, with 11 positions matching TRBD2. CDR1 is SGHVS, CDR2 FQNEAQ, per germline. The CDR3 length is 16 residues. J lost 6 bases, V lost 6 bases, and 9 bases had no gene match. In DNA form, the CDR3 reads TGTGCCAGCAGATTATTTAGCGGGAGGGTCGCCGGGGAGCTGTTTTTT. Its translation: CASRLFSGRVAGELFF.

This rearrangement joins TRBV6-5 to TRBJ2-1; weak D call: TRBD2 (6 bases). Germline V lookup: CDR1 MNHEY, CDR2 SVGAGI. The CDR3 is 14 residues long. Trimming shortened V by 8 bases and J by 8 bases, and 19 bases separated the two germline ends. The CDR3 protein is CASRYAGLRDEQFF. In DNA, the CDR3 is TGTGCCAGCCGATACGCGGGACTCCGGGATGAGCAGTTCTTC.

The chain employs TRBV3-1 (or the pseudogene TRBV3-2) and TRBJ2-1; 9 bases are shared with TRBD2. The V segment lost 4 bases and the J segment 0 bases; nucleotides outside the gene matches: 4. The V gene's germline CDR1 is LGHDT and CDR2 YNNKEL (reference sequence). The CDR3 sequence is 16 residues long. CDR3 loop: CASSPLAGHSYNEQFF. DNA of the CDR3: TGTGCCAGCAGCCCCCTAGCGGGGCACTCCTACAATGAGCAGTTCTTC.

This clone is medium-sized by share. The gene calls are TRBV18 and TRBJ1-2, with TRBD1 identical over 9 bases. Germline V gene lookup returns CDR1 KGHSH and CDR2 LQKENI. This CDR3 has 17 residues. J gave up 2 bases and V 1 base, and 8 bases lay outside the gene matches. The CDR3 DNA reads TGTGCCAGCTCACCACAGGACAGGGGTCTGGGGAACTATGGCTACACCTTC. Protein: CASSPQDRGLGNYGYTF.

This clone appeared a single time. This chain uses TRBV29-1 with TRBJ1-5, with D tentatively TRBD1 (6 bases). CDR1 is SQVTM and CDR2 is ANQGSEA in the germline V gene. The CDR3 length is 14 residues. With 6 bases removed from V and 2 bases from J, the gap between germline ends came to 14 bases. The CDR3 sequence: CSVLQGSGNQPQHF. CDR3 coding DNA: TGCAGCGTCCTACAGGGTTCCGGCAATCAGCCCCAGCATTTT.

The rearrangement uses TRBV27 and TRBJ1-5; unclear D gene. In germline, CDR1 is MNHEY, CDR2 SMNVEV (reference sequence). CDR3 size: 14 residues. V lost 3 bases and J lost 3, with 9 bases in between. CDR3 in amino acids: CASSFGSPNQPQHF. In DNA form, the CDR3 reads TGTGCCAGCAGTTTCGGATCCCCCAATCAGCCCCAGCATTTT.

J is TRBJ2-5 and V is TRBV9, with 8 bases lining up with TRBD1. The length of the CDR3 is 14 residues. V lost 4 bases to trimming and J lost 2 bases; unmatched junction nucleotides: 4. From germline, CDR1 is SGDLS and CDR2 YYNGEE. The chain's CDR3 is CASSIRTGQETQYF. CDR3 DNA sequence: TGTGCCAGCAGCATTCGGACAGGGCAAGAGACCCAGTACTTC.

V usage is TRBV5-1 and J usage is TRBJ1-1, with D possibly being TRBD1 (5 bases). This CDR3 contains 15 residues. The germline V gene has CDR1 SGHRS and CDR2 YFSETQ. The V gene lost 0 bases and the J gene lost 5 bases, with 14 bases spanning the gap. This CDR3 reads CASSLGASRGTEAFF. CDR3 sequence (DNA): TGCGCCAGCAGCTTGGGGGCTTCGCGGGGGACTGAAGCTTTCTTT.

The rearrangement links TRBV7-3 to TRBJ2-5, with a weak D call TRBD1 (6 bases). The V end was cut by 5 bases, the J end by 4 bases, with 11 bases between. CDR3 size: 13 residues. Germline V gives CDR1 SGHTA, CDR2 FQGTGA. CDR3 nucleotides: TGTGCCAGCAGCATCGGGACAAGAGAGACCCAGTACTTC. Encoded protein: CASSIGTRETQYF.

The chain carries TRBV28 and TRBJ2-1; D ambiguous. The length of the CDR3 is 16 residues. Germline lookup yields CDR1 MDHEN and CDR2 SYDVKM. The germline V and J ends were trimmed by 6 bases and 6 bases, with 21 bases remaining between them. The CDR3 region has the DNA TGTGCCAGCAGCCCTAGGGCAGCTACCGTATCCAATGAGCAGTTCTTC. Its protein is CASSPRAATVSNEQFF.

The rearrangement joins TRBV7-6 to TRBJ1-6; no clear D. The CDR3 consists of 19 residues. With 1 base removed from V and 0 bases from J, the gap between germline ends came to 16 bases. CDR1 is SGHVS and CDR2 is FNYEAQ in the germline V gene. The CDR3 loop reads CASSLDRPGRPSYNSPLHF. DNA for the CDR3: TGTGCCAGCAGCTTAGATCGACCAGGTCGGCCCTCCTATAATTCACCCCTCCACTTT.